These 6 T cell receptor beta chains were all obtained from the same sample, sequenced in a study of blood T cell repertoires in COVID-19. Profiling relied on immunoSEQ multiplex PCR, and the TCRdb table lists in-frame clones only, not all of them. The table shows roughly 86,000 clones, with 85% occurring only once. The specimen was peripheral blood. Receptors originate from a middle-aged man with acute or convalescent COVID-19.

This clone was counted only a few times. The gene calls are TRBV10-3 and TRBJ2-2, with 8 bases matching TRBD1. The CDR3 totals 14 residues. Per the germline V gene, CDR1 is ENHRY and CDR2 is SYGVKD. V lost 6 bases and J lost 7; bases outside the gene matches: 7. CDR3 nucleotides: TGTGCCATCAGAGGACAGGGTGGTGTCGGGGAGCTGTTTTTT. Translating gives CAIRGQGGVGELFF.

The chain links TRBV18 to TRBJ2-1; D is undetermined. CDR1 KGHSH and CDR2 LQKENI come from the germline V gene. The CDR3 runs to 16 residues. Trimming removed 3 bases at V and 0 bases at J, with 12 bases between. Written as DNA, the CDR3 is TGTGCCAGCTCACCGCTAGTGACTGGCTCCTACAATGAGCAGTTCTTC. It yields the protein CASSPLVTGSYNEQFF.

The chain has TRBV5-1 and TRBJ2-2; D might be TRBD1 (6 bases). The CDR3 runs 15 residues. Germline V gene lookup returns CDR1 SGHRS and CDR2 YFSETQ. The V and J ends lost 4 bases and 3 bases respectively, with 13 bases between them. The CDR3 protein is CASSTRGLDTGELFF. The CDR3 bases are TGCGCCAGCAGCACTAGGGGGTTGGACACCGGGGAGCTGTTTTTT.

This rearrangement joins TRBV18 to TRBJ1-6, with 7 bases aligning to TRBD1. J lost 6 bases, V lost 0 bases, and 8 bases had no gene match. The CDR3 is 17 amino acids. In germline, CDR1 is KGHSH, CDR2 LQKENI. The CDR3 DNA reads TGTGCCAGCTCACCACCCTCGACAGGGATAACTAATTCACCCCTCCACTTT. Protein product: CASSPPSTGITNSPLHF.

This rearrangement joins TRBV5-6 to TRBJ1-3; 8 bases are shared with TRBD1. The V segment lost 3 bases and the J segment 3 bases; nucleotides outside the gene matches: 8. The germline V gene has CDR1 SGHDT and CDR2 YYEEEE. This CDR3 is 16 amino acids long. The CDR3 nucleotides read TGTGCCAGCAGCTCGGTGGCAGGGGGCTTTGGAAACACCATATATTTT. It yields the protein CASSSVAGGFGNTIYF.

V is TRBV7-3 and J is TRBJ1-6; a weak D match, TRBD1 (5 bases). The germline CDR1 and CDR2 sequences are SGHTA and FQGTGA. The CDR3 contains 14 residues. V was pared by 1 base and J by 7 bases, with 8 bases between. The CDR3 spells CASSLNKGNSPLHF. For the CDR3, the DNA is TGTGCCAGCAGCTTAAATAAGGGGAATTCACCCCTCCACTTT.